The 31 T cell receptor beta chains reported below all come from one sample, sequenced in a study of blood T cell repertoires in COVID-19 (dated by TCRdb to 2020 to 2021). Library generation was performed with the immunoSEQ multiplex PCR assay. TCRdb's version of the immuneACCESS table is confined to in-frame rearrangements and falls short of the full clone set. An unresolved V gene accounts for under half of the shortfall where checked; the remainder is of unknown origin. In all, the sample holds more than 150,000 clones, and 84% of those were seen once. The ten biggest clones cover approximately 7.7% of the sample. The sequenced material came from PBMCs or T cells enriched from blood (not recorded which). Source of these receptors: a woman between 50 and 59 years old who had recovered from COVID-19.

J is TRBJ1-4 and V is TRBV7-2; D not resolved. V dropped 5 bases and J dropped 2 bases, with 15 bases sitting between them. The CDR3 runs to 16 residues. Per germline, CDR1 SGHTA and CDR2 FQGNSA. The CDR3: CASSLQTRSTNEKLFF. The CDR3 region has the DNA TGTGCCAGCAGCCTCCAGACACGTTCTACTAATGAAAAACTGTTTTTT.

CDR3 sequence (DNA): TGTGCCAGCAGTCGGACAGGGGTCCAAAACATTCAGTACTTC. The encoded protein is CASSRTGVQNIQYF. V gene TRBV6-2 or TRBV6-3 combines with J gene TRBJ2-4; 9 bases are a match to TRBD1. With V trimmed by 5 bases and J by 5 bases, 4 bases remained unmatched. This CDR3 spans 14 amino acids. Germline V CDR1 and CDR2: MNHEY, SVGEGT.

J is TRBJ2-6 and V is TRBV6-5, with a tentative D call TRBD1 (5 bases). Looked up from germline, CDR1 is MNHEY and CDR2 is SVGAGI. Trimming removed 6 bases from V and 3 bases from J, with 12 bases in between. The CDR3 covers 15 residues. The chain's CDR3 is CASSPGYLGANVLTF. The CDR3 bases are TGTGCCAGCAGCCCAGGGTACCTTGGGGCCAACGTCCTGACTTTC.

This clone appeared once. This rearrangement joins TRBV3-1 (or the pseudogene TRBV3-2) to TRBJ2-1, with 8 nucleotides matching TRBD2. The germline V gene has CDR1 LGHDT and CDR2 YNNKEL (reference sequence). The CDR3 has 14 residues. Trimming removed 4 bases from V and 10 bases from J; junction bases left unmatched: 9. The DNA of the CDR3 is TGTGCCAGCAGCCCCGGACTAGCCGTGAGCGAGCAGTTCTTC. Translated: CASSPGLAVSEQFF.

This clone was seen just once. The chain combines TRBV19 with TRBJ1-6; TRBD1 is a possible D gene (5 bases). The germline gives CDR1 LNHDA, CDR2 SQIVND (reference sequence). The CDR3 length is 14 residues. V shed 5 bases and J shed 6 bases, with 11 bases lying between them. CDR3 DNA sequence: TGTGCCAGTAGTGGGGCAGTTGGTAATTCACCCCTCCACTTT. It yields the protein CASSGAVGNSPLHF.

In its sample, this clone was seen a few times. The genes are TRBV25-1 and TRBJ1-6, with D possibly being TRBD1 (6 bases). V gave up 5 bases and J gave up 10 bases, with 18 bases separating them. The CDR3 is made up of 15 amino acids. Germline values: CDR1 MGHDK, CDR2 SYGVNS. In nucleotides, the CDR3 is TGTGCCAGCAGTCCCGATACAGGGTTTTTGTCACCCCTCCACTTT. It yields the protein CASSPDTGFLSPLHF.

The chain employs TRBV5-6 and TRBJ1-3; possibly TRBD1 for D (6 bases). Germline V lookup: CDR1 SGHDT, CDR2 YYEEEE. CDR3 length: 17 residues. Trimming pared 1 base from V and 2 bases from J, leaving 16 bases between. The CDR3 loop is CASSLWGTGKTGNTIYF. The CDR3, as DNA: TGTGCCAGCAGCTTGTGGGGAACAGGGAAGACTGGAAACACCATATATTTT.

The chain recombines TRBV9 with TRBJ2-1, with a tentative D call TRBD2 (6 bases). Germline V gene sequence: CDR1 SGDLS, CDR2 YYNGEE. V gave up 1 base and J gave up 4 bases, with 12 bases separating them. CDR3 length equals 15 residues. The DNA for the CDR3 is TGTGCCAGCAGCGTATCGGGACTGAGGTACAATGAGCAGTTCTTC. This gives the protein CASSVSGLRYNEQFF.

Here the CDR3 reads CAITSSGRWNEQFF. CDR3 DNA sequence: TGTGCCATCACGTCCAGCGGGAGATGGAATGAGCAGTTCTTC. The chain joins TRBV10-3 to TRBJ2-1; 8 bases match TRBD2. This CDR3 is 14 amino acids long. CDR1 ENHRY and CDR2 SYGVKD come from the germline V gene. V trimming: 7 bases; J trimming: 7 bases; junction bases outside the gene matches: 9.

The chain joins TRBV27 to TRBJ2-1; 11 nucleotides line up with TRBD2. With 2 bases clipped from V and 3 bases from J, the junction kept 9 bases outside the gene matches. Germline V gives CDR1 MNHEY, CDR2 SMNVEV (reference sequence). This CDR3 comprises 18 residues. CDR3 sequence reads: CASSLEGLGLAVYNEQFF. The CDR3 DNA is TGTGCCAGCAGTTTAGAAGGTTTGGGACTAGCGGTCTACAATGAGCAGTTCTTC.

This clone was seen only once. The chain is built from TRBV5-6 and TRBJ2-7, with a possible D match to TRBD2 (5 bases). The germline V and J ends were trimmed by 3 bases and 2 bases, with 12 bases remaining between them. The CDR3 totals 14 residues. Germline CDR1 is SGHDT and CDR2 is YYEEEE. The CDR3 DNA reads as TGTGCCAGCAGCTCTTCCGCGGGCCCCTACGAGCAGTACTTC. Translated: CASSSSAGPYEQYF.

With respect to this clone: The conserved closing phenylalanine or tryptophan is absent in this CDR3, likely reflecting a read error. CDR3 in amino acids: CASSPPRGIMNTEAFL. CDR3 in DNA: TGTGCCAGCTCACCTCCACGGGGGATAATGAACACTGAAGCTTTCCTT. This chain joins TRBV18 and TRBJ1-1, with D perhaps TRBD1 (5 bases). The CDR3 length is 16 residues. Germline CDR1 and CDR2: KGHSH and LQKENI. Trimming removed 3 bases from V and 0 bases from J, with 14 bases in between.

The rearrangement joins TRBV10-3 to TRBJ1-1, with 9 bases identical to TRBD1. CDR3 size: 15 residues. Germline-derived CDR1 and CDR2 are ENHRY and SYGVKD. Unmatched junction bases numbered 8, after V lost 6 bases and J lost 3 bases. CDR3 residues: CAIRQLDRGHTEAFF. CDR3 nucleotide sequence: TGTGCCATCAGACAACTGGACAGGGGACACACTGAAGCTTTCTTT.

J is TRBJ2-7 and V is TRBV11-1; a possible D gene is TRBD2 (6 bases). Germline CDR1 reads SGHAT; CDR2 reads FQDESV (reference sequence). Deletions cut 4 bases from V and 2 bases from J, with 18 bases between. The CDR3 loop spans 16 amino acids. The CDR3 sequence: CASSSQGHSGTYEQYF. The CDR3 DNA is TGTGCCAGCAGCTCCCAGGGCCATAGCGGAACCTACGAGCAGTACTTC.

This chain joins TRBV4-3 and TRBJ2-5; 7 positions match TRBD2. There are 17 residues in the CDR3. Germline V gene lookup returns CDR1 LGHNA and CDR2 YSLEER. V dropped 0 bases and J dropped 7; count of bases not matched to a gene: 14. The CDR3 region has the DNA TGCGCCAGCAGCCAAGAAGCCGCGGCTCCACCGGGAGGGACCCAGTACTTC. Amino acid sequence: CASSQEAAAPPGGTQYF.

The CDR3, as DNA: TGTGCCAGCAGCTTAGCGCGTACAGGGGGGTACGAGCAGTACTTC. Its protein product is CASSLARTGGYEQYF. V and J are TRBV7-8 and TRBJ2-7; 8 bases fit TRBD1. V lost 0 bases and J lost 4; bases outside the gene matches: 5. CDR3 length: 15 residues. The V gene's germline CDR1 is SGHVS and CDR2 FQNEAQ.

CDR3 sequence: CASSIGTGSKGYEQYF. Written as DNA, the CDR3 is TGTGCCAGTAGTATAGGGACAGGTTCTAAAGGCTACGAGCAGTACTTC. The chain recombines TRBV19 with TRBJ2-7, with 7 bases lining up with TRBD1. The J segment lost 3 bases and the V segment lost 1 base, leaving 9 bases of the junction unmatched. The V gene's germline CDR1 is LNHDA and CDR2 SQIVND (reference sequence). The CDR3 is made up of 16 amino acids.

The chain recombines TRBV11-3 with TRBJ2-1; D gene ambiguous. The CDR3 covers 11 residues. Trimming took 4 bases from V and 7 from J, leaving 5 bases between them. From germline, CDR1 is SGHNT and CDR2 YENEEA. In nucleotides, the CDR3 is TGTGCCAGCAGCTCGTCTAATGAGCAGTTCTTC. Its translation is CASSSSNEQFF.

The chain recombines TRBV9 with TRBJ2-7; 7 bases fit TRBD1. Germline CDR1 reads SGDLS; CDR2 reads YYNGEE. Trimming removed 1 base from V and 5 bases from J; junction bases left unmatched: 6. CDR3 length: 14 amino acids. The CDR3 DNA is TGTGCCAGCAGCGTACGACAGGGCGCCCACGAGCAGTACTTC. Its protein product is CASSVRQGAHEQYF.

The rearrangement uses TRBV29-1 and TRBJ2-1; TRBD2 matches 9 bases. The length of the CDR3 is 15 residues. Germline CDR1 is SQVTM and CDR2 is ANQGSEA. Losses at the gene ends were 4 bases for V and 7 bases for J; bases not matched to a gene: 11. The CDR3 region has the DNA TGCAGCGTTGTATTAGCGGGGGCCGTATTAAATGAGCAGTTCTTC. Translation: CSVVLAGAVLNEQFF.

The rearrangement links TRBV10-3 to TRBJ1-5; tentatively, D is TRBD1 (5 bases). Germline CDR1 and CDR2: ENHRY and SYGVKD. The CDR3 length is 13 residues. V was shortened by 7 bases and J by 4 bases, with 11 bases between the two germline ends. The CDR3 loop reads CAITDSWNQPQHF. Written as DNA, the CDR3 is TGTGCCATCACTGACAGTTGGAATCAGCCCCAGCATTTT.

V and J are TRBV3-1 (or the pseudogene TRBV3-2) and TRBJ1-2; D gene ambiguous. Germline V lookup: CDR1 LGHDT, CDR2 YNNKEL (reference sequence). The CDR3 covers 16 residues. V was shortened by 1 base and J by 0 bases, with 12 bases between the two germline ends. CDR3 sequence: CASSQVSGTSNYGYTF. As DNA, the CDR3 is TGTGCCAGCAGCCAAGTTTCAGGAACTTCTAACTATGGCTACACCTTC.

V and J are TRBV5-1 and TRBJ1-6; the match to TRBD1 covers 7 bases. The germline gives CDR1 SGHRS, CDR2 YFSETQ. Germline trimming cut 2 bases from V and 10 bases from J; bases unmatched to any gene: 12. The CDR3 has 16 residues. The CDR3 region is CASSFGTVTPGSPLHF. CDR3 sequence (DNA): TGCGCCAGCAGCTTTGGGACAGTGACGCCGGGCTCACCCCTCCACTTT.

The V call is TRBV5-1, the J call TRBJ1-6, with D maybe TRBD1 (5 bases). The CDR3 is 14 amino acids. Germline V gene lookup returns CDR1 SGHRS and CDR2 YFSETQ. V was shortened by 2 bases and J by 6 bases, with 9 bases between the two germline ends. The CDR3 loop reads CASSFETVNSPLHF. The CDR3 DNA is TGCGCCAGCAGCTTCGAGACAGTTAATTCACCCCTCCACTTT.

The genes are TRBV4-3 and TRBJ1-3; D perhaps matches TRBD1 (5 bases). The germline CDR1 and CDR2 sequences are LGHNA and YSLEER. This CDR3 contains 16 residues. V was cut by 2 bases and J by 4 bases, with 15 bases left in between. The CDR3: CASSQQGGGGGNTIYF. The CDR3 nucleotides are TGCGCCAGCAGCCAACAAGGCGGGGGGGGAGGAAACACCATATATTTT.

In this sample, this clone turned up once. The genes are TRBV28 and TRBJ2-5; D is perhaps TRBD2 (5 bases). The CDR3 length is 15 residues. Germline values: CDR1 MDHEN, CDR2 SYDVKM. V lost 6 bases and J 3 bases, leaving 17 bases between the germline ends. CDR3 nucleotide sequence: TGTGCCAGCAGCCGGACTTCGGTGGGGAAAGAGACCCAGTACTTC. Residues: CASSRTSVGKETQYF.

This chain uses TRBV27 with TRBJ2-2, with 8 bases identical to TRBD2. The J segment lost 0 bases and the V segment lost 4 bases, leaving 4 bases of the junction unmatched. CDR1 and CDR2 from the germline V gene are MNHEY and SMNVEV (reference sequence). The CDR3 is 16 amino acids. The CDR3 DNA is TGTGCCAGCAGTTCCCCTAGCGGGTCGAACACCGGGGAGCTGTTTTTT. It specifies CASSSPSGSNTGELFF.

The CDR3 sequence: CASSQTSGGVRSDTQYF. CDR3 nucleotide sequence: TGTGCCAGCAGCCAAACTAGCGGGGGGGTAAGGTCAGATACGCAGTATTTT. The gene calls are TRBV4-2 and TRBJ2-3; 13 bases align to TRBD2. V trimming: 2 bases; J trimming: 4 bases; junction bases outside the gene matches: 6. This CDR3 is 17 amino acids long. Per the germline V gene, CDR1 is LGHNA and CDR2 is YNFKEQ.

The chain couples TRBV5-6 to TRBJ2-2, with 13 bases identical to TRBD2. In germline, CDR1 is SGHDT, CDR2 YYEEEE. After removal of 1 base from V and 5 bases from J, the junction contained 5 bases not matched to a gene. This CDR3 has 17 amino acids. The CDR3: CASSLTSGRASTGELFF. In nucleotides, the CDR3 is TGTGCCAGCAGCTTGACTAGCGGGAGGGCCTCAACCGGGGAGCTGTTTTTT.

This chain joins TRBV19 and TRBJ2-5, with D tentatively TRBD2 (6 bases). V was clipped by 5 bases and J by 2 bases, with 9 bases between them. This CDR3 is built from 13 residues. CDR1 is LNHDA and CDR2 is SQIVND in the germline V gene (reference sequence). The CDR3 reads CASSGGVQETQYF. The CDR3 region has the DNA TGTGCCAGTAGTGGAGGGGTTCAAGAGACCCAGTACTTC.

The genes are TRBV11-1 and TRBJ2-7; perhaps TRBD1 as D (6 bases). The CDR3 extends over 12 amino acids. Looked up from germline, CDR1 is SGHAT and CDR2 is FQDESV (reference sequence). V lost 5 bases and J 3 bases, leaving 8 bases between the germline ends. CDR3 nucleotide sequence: TGTGCCAGCAGCCCCAGGGGCTACGAGCAGTACTTC. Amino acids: CASSPRGYEQYF.